This paragraph covers one TCR beta chain sequence. The data stem from a study of blood T cell repertoires in COVID-19. For the study at large: From the United States, Italy and Spain came samples of acute and convalescent COVID-19. Sources were T cells, B-cell-depleted T cells, or PBMCs; the material itself was cDNA or gDNA.

Germline-derived CDR1 and CDR2 are LGHDT and YNNKEL (reference sequence). After removal of 5 bases from V and 4 bases from J, the junction contained 8 bases not matched to a gene. The CDR3 is 16 residues long. In the original workflow: Using reference gene primer amplification, nucleated cell counts were estimated. The assay was immunoSEQ multiplex PCR, and TCRdb's table has in-frame clones only and misses some. The DNA was the basis for D and trimming; V, J and clone size are from that table. The sample consists of fewer than 20,000 clones, 91% of them appearing once. The origin of this receptor is a human donor in a cohort sampled during active COVID-19. V usage is TRBV3-1 (or the pseudogene TRBV3-2) and J usage is TRBJ2-1; TRBD2 matches 10 bases. The material sequenced was peripheral blood. The CDR3 sequence is CASSRTGTSAYNEQFF. The CDR3, as DNA: TGTGCCAGCAGCAGAACCGGGACTAGCGCTTACAATGAGCAGTTCTTC.